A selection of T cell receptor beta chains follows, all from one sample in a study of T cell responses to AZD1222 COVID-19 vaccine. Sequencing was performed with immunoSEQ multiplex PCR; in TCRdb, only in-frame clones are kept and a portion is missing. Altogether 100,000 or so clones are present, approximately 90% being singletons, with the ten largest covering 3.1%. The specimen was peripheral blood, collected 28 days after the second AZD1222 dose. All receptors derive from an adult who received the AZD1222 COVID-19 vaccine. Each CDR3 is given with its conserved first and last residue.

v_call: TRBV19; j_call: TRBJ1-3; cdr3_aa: CASSSAGAGNTIYF
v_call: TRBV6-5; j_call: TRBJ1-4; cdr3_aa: CASRSDRAAEKLFF
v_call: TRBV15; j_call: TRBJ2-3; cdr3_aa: CATSRDQSRGFTDTQYF
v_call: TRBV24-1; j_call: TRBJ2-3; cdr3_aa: CATSDFFSGGGQYF
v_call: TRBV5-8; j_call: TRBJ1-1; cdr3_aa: CASSLGQRNTEAFF
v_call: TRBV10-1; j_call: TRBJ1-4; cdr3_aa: CASSDAGTGNEKLFF
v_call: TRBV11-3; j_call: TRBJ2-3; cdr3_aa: CASSNPFEDTDTDTQYF
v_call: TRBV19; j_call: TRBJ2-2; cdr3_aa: CASSPAGEELFF
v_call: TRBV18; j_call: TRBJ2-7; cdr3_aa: CASSTPYEQYF
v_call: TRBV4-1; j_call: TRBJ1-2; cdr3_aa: CASSQGQGAGVYGYTF
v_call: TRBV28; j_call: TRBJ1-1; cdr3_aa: CASSRDRGSEAFF
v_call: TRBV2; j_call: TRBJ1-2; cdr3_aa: CASSPRTGYYGYTF
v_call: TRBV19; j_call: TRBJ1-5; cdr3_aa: CASRQGVRQPQHF
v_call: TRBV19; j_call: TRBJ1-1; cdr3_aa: CASSIADSSRARAEAFF